This T cell receptor (beta chain) was profiled in a study of response to subunit inactivated influenza vaccine. Study-wide results and limits: New T cells are recruited in small numbers by each seasonal influenza vaccination, according to the authors' suggestion.

Looked up from germline, CDR1 is MDHEN and CDR2 is SYDVKM. This CDR3 comprises 18 residues. The trim removed 3 bases at V and 5 bases at J, leaving 10 bases unmatched. Details on this clonotype: Its antigen is currently unknown.

MiXCR was run by TCRdb on the RT-PCR reads, yielding one entry per CDR3 protein. There are more than 600,000 distinct CDR3 sequences in the sample; approximately 17% occur only once, and about a tenth lies in the top ten. V is TRBV28 and J is TRBJ2-2, with 12 bases matching TRBD1. The TCR originated in a man aged 50-60 years who received an inactivated influenza vaccine. This sample comprised PBMCs from blood, obtained roughly 5 days after vaccination. The CDR3 region is CASSLGGQGAWWTGELFF. CDR3 coding DNA: TGTGCCAGCAGTTTGGGGGGACAGGGGGCTTGGTGGACCGGGGAGCTGTTTTTT.